This T cell receptor (beta chain) emerged from a study of radiation and T cells in renal cell carcinoma. Germline V gene sequence: CDR1 GTSNPN, CDR2 SVGIG (reference sequence). V was cut by 1 base and J by 8 bases, with 17 bases left in between. The CDR3 spans 14 residues. Notes on the study in general: Top tumor clonotypes rose in blood 2 weeks post-radiation, then contracted.

The method was immunoSEQ multiplex PCR; TCRdb's version includes in-frame clones alone and lacks a portion of them. The profile shows about 130,000 clones, 88% of them singletons. The count of this clone is one. Its antigen is still unknown. Time point defined: blood 2 weeks post-SBRT. Documented treatment: 15 Gy SBRT to primary tumor, nephrectomy 4 weeks later. Material: blood, obtained from a patient whose treatment included radiotherapy and nephrectomy. This chain links TRBV30 with TRBJ1-2, with unresolved D. This TCR was recovered from a woman aged 65 to 85 with renal cell carcinoma. The chain's CDR3 is CAWSGDLLVGGYTF. The CDR3 DNA reads as TGTGCCTGGAGTGGTGACCTTTTGGTCGGGGGCTACACCTTC.